Detailed here is one T cell receptor beta chain. The data derive from a study of T cells in tumors after PD-1 blockade. The protocol was immunoSEQ multiplex PCR, while the TCRdb copy is restricted to in-frame clones and leaves out a portion. The sample carries about 15,000 clones, roughly 87% recorded once. The germline CDR1 and CDR2 sequences are MNHEY and SVGAGI. Trimming shortened V by 11 bases and J by 7 bases, and 20 bases separated the two germline ends. The CDR3 is made up of 13 amino acids. This sequence joins TRBV6-5 and TRBJ1-2; D is unclear. This TCR came from a human donor with basal cell carcinoma. The sequencing used PBMCs, collected after anti-PD-1 treatment. The CDR3 DNA reads as TGTGCCGCTACTGCTGCGGCCGGAGGTGGCTACACCTTC. Residues: CAATAAAGGGYTF.